The rows below give T cell receptor beta chains drawn from one sample of a study of blood T cell repertoires in COVID-19. Sequencing was performed with immunoSEQ multiplex PCR; in TCRdb, only in-frame clones are kept and a portion is missing. The sample lists more than 150,000 clones, about 83% occurring once. Sequencing input: peripheral blood. Receptor source: a woman aged 65 to 85 with COVID-19, enrolled during active disease. The conserved cysteine and the conserved F or W are not part of the CDR3 here. The listing skips clone size in some rows; elsewhere it reads once, few, many or a size class.

size,V,CDR3
.,TRBV9,ASSVWGGSTDTQY
.,TRBV30,AWKSPGQGPYEQY
.,TRBV11-2,ASSRQGNSYEQY
.,TRBV7-9,ASSSTGTGGAEQY
.,TRBV27,ASRGAYEQY
few,TRBV19,ASSTDRVQPQH
.,TRBV9,ASSVGLAGTDTQY
.,TRBV15,ATSRDVPTALSNQPQH
.,TRBV5-6,ASSLIGADTEAF
.,TRBV29-1,SVRLATGLYEQY
.,TRBV10-3,AISEGRGVSPLH
.,TRBV27,ASSFPGKGNQPQH
.,TRBV19,ASSFGTGGSYNQPQH
.,TRBV12-3/TRBV12-4,ASSFQGYEQY
.,TRBV7-8,ASSLALGRGTGANVLT
.,TRBV10-3,AIGTGLGTRDEQF
.,TRBV29-1,SVSGLGGYT
.,TRBV4-1,ASSPDSGTGELF
few,TRBV27,ASSLNGNNQPQH
.,TRBV11-3,ASSLHTGTGIQETQY
.,TRBV18,ASSPGDRGWTEAF
few,TRBV5-4,ASSLDNPPYGYT
.,TRBV6-2/TRBV6-3,ASSEIYGTSGRDEQF
.,TRBV27,ASSARPGLASRQY
.,TRBV28,ASSLPTGKDYEQY
once,TRBV30,AWRPQLAGGVGEQF
.,TRBV5-1,ASSHWGDSSYNEQF
once,TRBV7-2,ASRPGSPVTAYGYT
.,TRBV16,ASSQSRGGSEKLF
.,TRBV28,ASSRSASYNEQF
.,TRBV6-5,ASSQTGGLNTEAF
.,TRBV12-3/TRBV12-4,ASHDRLHTEAF
few,TRBV19,ASMGTSGMLSYNEQF
once,TRBV7-9,ASRKGQRNYGYT
.,TRBV25-1,ASSVTGSHEQF
.,TRBV19,ASIPGQGPEKLF
.,TRBV19,ASSIDHTGGTGELF
.,TRBV19,ASIKGPNTGELF
.,TRBV12-5,ASGVGPTGSYEQY
.,TRBV9,ASSFTGGDTEAF
.,TRBV5-1,ASSLARDRRPETQY
.,TRBV19,ASSIDSVSYNSPLH
.,TRBV5-1,ASSLAGTGNYEQY
.,TRBV9,ASSVTGYEQF
.,TRBV9,ASSKRPGLVSYNEQF
.,TRBV6-5,AKKRASGNEQY
.,TRBV5-7,ASSSARGNYGYT
.,TRBV4-2,ASSPIDGGDGYT
once,TRBV15,ATSTMMVADRTDTQY
.,TRBV28,ASSLTAHGLKPQETQY